The sequence of this TCR beta chain was determined in a study of identical twins. Study-wide results and caveats: The study reached conclusions through statistical analysis that was cross-sectional, not following the same donors.

MiXCR was run by TCRdb on the 5' RACE reads, yielding one entry per CDR3 protein. Of around 18,000 distinct CDR3 sequences listed, approximately 71% are singletons. About this clonotype itself: Its specificity is not known.

The CDR3 consists of 13 residues. In germline, CDR1 is GTSNPN, CDR2 SVGIG (reference sequence). V was clipped by 5 bases and J by 6 bases; unmatched bases: 7. Sequencing was carried out using memory (CD45RO+) T cells sorted from blood. The chain employs TRBV30 and TRBJ2-3, with TRBD2 matching 8 bases. The source of this sequence is a woman between 18 and 30 years old in good health. This table probably holds off-target reads from a library built for another chain. CDR3 residues: CAWQAGAVDTQYF. CDR3 DNA: TGTGCCTGGCAAGCGGGAGCGGTGGATACGCAGTATTTT. Together with reference TRBV30 and TRBJ2-3, the CDR3 gives the full variable domain: SQTIHQWPATLVQPVGSPLSLECTVEGTSNPNLYWYRQAAGRGLQLLFYSVGIGQISSEVPQNLSASRPQDRQFILSSKKLLLSDSGFYLCAWQAGAVDTQYFGPGTRLTVL.